This TCR beta chain came from a study of technical replicates of blood from several donors. This CDR3 comprises 13 residues. Per the germline V gene, CDR1 is SGHNT and CDR2 is YYREEE (reference sequence). The junction had 1 base not matched to a gene; V was cut back by 4 bases and J by 8 bases. Here immunoSEQ multiplex PCR was the method, and the copy in TCRdb shows in-frame clones only, minus some. The table lists 55,000 to 60,000 clones, approximately 92% of them singletons. The chain carries TRBV5-4 and TRBJ1-6; the match to TRBD1 covers 9 bases. Sample: PBMCs. This sequence originates from a human donor in good health. Some clones in this sample may be carry-over from other donors' samples. As DNA, the CDR3 is TGTGCCAGCAGCAGGGACAGGGATTCACCCCTCCACTTT. Amino acid sequence: CASSRDRDSPLHF.